This is a list of T cell receptor beta chains from one sample in a study of blood T cell repertoires in COVID-19. The assay was immunoSEQ multiplex PCR, and TCRdb's table has in-frame clones only and misses some. The sample has 90,000 to 130,000 clones; 76% are singletons. The specimen was peripheral blood. The receptors here all came from an elderly woman with acute or convalescent COVID-19. CDR3s include the opening cysteine and the closing phenylalanine or tryptophan. The D gene is left open where the match is weak. Size values are once, few and many counts, or a class for expanded clones, and some rows have none.

CDR3,DNA,D,J,size,V
CASKITSGGDSYEQYF,TGTGCCAGCAAGATAACTAGCGGGGGGGACTCCTACGAGCAGTACTTC,TRBD2,TRBJ2-7,.,TRBV2
CAIRSGGAGEQFF,TGTGCCATCAGAAGCGGGGGGGCGGGTGAGCAGTTCTTC,TRBD2,TRBJ2-1,.,TRBV10-3
CASSLEGGRFMGNSPLHF,TGTGCCAGCAGTTTAGAAGGAGGGCGGTTTATGGGGAATTCACCCCTCCACTTT,.,TRBJ1-6,.,TRBV27
CASSRNSGQAANLNYGYTF,TGTGCCAGCAGTCGGAACTCGGGACAGGCGGCCAATTTGAACTATGGCTACACCTTC,TRBD1,TRBJ1-2,few,TRBV28
CASSRDSTSNEQFF,TGTGCCAGCAGTCGGGACAGTACGTCGAATGAGCAGTTCTTC,TRBD1,TRBJ2-1,once,TRBV6-2/TRBV6-3
CASGYGGGFDYGYTF,TGTGCCAGCGGATACGGGGGTGGGTTCGACTATGGCTACACCTTC,.,TRBJ1-2,.,TRBV5-6
CATKRTGTDTQYF,TGTGCCACCAAAAGGACAGGGACAGATACGCAGTATTTT,TRBD1,TRBJ2-3,once,TRBV28
CASSLSHGQGLVKTQYF,TGTGCCAGCAGCCTCTCCCACGGACAGGGGCTGGTAAAGACCCAGTACTTC,TRBD1,TRBJ2-5,.,TRBV11-2
CASSITRPPAGLFF,TGTGCCAGTAGTATAACTAGACCGCCGGCTGGGCTGTTTTTT,.,TRBJ2-2,.,TRBV19
CASSPGTGQGMFGYTF,TGTGCCAGCAGCCCCGGGACGGGACAGGGCATGTTTGGCTACACCTTC,TRBD1,TRBJ1-2,once,TRBV5-8
CASSVDRDRGQYEQYF,TGTGCCAGCAGCGTAGATCGGGACAGGGGGCAATACGAGCAGTACTTC,TRBD1,TRBJ2-7,.,TRBV9
CASRNGDYYGYTF,TGTGCCTCTCGCAACGGGGACTACTATGGCTACACCTTC,.,TRBJ1-2,.,TRBV10-3
CASSRTFGGSSYNEQFF,TGTGCCAGCAGCCGTACCTTCGGAGGGTCCTCCTACAATGAGCAGTTCTTC,.,TRBJ2-1,.,TRBV27
CASSAKALQGTPLHF,TGTGCCAGCAGCGCAAAGGCTCTACAGGGAACACCCCTCCACTTT,.,TRBJ1-6,.,TRBV9
CASSEETGQGSNQPQHF,TGTGCCAGCAGCGAAGAAACGGGACAGGGGAGCAATCAGCCCCAGCATTTT,TRBD1,TRBJ1-5,.,TRBV7-9
CASSATETQGYTF,TGCGCCAGCAGTGCAACAGAGACACAAGGCTACACCTTC,.,TRBJ1-2,.,TRBV10-2
CASSPNSGGSQYF,TGTGCCAGCAGCCCCAATAGCGGGGGGTCGCAGTATTTT,TRBD2,TRBJ2-3,.,TRBV7-3
CASSPGGSYEQYF,TGTGCCAGCAGTCCCGGGGGGTCCTACGAGCAGTACTTC,TRBD2,TRBJ2-7,.,TRBV6-6
CASSLATSGVLDTQYF,TGCGCCAGCAGCTTGGCCACTAGCGGGGTTTTAGATACGCAGTATTTT,TRBD2,TRBJ2-3,.,TRBV5-1
CASSQGLAGATYEQYF,TGTGCCAGCAGCCAAGGGCTAGCGGGAGCAACTTACGAGCAGTACTTC,TRBD2,TRBJ2-7,.,TRBV4-2
CASNLRQGGEQYF,TGTGCCAGCAACCTTCGACAGGGTGGGGAGCAGTACTTC,TRBD1,TRBJ2-7,.,TRBV2
CASSLRTGQGNYGYTF,TGCGCCAGCAGCTTACGTACCGGACAGGGTAACTATGGCTACACCTTC,TRBD1,TRBJ1-2,.,TRBV5-1
CASSQEIAGGYEQYF,TGTGCCAGCAGCCAAGAAATAGCGGGGGGATACGAGCAGTACTTC,TRBD2,TRBJ2-7,.,TRBV3-1/TRBV3-2
CASSQVGLAGSDTQYF,TGTGCCAGCAGCCAAGTTGGACTAGCGGGGTCAGATACGCAGTATTTT,TRBD2,TRBJ2-3,.,TRBV4-2
CASSVADSSFYEQYF,TGTGCCAGCAGCGTCGCAGACAGTAGTTTCTACGAGCAGTACTTC,.,TRBJ2-7,.,TRBV9
CASSPFGGQGTYEQYF,TGCGCCAGCAGCCCCTTCGGGGGACAGGGGACCTACGAGCAGTACTTC,TRBD1,TRBJ2-7,.,TRBV5-1
CASSREPNCTF,TGTGCCAGCAGCCGAGAACCGAACTGCACCTTC,.,TRBJ1-2,.,TRBV7-9
CASSSRSGNHEQYF,TGTGCCAGCAGCTCCAGATCGGGGAATCACGAGCAGTACTTC,.,TRBJ2-7,.,TRBV7-9
CASSPEGQDYNEQFF,TGCGCCAGCAGCCCAGAAGGACAGGACTACAATGAGCAGTTCTTC,TRBD1,TRBJ2-1,few,TRBV5-1
CASSHGVKGGTF,TGTGCCAGCAGCCACGGTGTAAAGGGAGGCACCTTC,.,TRBJ1-2,few,TRBV3-1/TRBV3-2
CASSPQQGSNYGYTF,TGTGCCAGCAGCCCTCAACAGGGGTCTAACTATGGCTACACCTTC,TRBD1,TRBJ1-2,.,TRBV5-4
CASSIEWTPSQPQHF,TGTGCCAGTAGTATAGAGTGGACTCCCTCCCAGCCCCAGCATTTT,.,TRBJ1-5,.,TRBV19
CASSPQTRAYNEQFF,TGTGCCAGCAGCCCCCAAACGCGGGCCTACAATGAGCAGTTCTTC,.,TRBJ2-1,few,TRBV11-2
CASSRGLNSPLHF,TGCGCCAGCAGCCGCGGCCTGAATTCACCCCTCCACTTT,.,TRBJ1-6,.,TRBV4-3
CASSSRGNTGELFF,TGCGCCAGCAGCTCCAGGGGTAACACCGGGGAGCTGTTTTTT,.,TRBJ2-2,.,TRBV5-1
CSASLAVGSYGEQYF,TGCAGTGCTAGTTTGGCGGTCGGGAGCTACGGCGAGCAGTACTTC,.,TRBJ2-7,.,TRBV20-1
CASSSHGGTEAFF,TGTGCCAGCAGCTCCCATGGGGGGACTGAAGCTTTCTTT,.,TRBJ1-1,medium-sized,TRBV11-3
CASSEGGQGGTEAFF,TGTGCCAGCAGTGAAGGGGGACAGGGAGGCACTGAAGCTTTCTTT,TRBD1,TRBJ1-1,.,TRBV6-1
CASTRDRRSPLHF,TGTGCCAGCACAAGGGACAGGCGTTCACCCCTCCACTTT,TRBD1,TRBJ1-6,.,TRBV28
CASSVGALGGALPYEQYF,TGTGCCAGCAGCGTAGGGGCCCTCGGGGGTGCGCTGCCCTACGAGCAGTACTTC,.,TRBJ2-7,.,TRBV9
CASSLRTGIGGYTF,TGTGCCAGCAGCTTAAGAACAGGGATAGGAGGCTACACCTTC,.,TRBJ1-2,.,TRBV11-2
CASSLGNRDPEAFF,TGTGCCAGCAGCTTAGGGAACAGGGATCCTGAAGCTTTCTTT,.,TRBJ1-1,.,TRBV7-8
CASSLPEPNEKLFF,TGCGCCAGCAGCCTCCCGGAGCCTAATGAAAAACTGTTTTTT,.,TRBJ1-4,.,TRBV5-1
CASSVLGRPSYEQYF,TGTGCCAGCAGCGTATTGGGCAGGCCTTCCTACGAGCAGTACTTC,.,TRBJ2-7,.,TRBV9
CASQGGWETQYF,TGTGCATCACAAGGGGGATGGGAGACCCAGTACTTC,.,TRBJ2-5,.,TRBV28
CASSFGPLTGELFF,TGTGCCAGCAGTTTCGGTCCGCTCACCGGGGAGCTGTTTTTT,.,TRBJ2-2,.,TRBV27
CASTVRGGPIGEQYF,TGTGCCAGCACGGTGCGGGGGGGCCCAATAGGCGAGCAGTACTTC,TRBD2,TRBJ2-7,.,TRBV2
CASTGHSLGPQHF,TGTGCCAGTACAGGACATTCCCTTGGACCCCAGCATTTT,.,TRBJ1-5,.,TRBV19
CASSQQGAGYQPQHF,TGTGCCAGCAGCCAGCAAGGGGCGGGATATCAGCCCCAGCATTTT,.,TRBJ1-5,.,TRBV11-2
CASRGPQGEAFF,TGTGCCAGCAGAGGGCCACAGGGGGAAGCTTTCTTT,TRBD1,TRBJ1-1,.,TRBV7-2
CASSYPRGQGTYEQYF,TGTGCCAGCAGTTACCCCCGCGGACAGGGAACTTACGAGCAGTACTTC,TRBD1,TRBJ2-7,.,TRBV6-2/TRBV6-3
CASRRERTQVWGQGEGHEQFF,TGCGCCAGCAGGAGAGAGAGAACCCAGGTGTGGGGACAGGGAGAGGGGCATGAGCAGTTCTTC,TRBD1,TRBJ2-1,.,TRBV4-1
CASSLGQPILAKNIQYF,TGTGCCAGCAGCCTAGGACAACCAATACTAGCCAAAAACATTCAGTACTTC,.,TRBJ2-4,.,TRBV7-2